The T cell receptor beta chain under discussion was sequenced for a study of blood T cell repertoires in COVID-19. As for the study in general: Sample material is recorded as cDNA or gDNA derived from T cells, B-cell-depleted T cells, or PBMCs.

This clone was recorded a few times. The method was immunoSEQ multiplex PCR; TCRdb's version includes in-frame clones alone and lacks a portion of them. The sample carries 200,000 to 250,000 clones, roughly four fifths recorded once. V was pared by 6 bases and J by 13 bases, with 18 bases between. The CDR3 covers 13 residues. Germline loops: CDR1 SNHLY, CDR2 FYNNEI. The material sequenced was peripheral blood. The sequence came from a woman of 80 years or more with COVID-19, enrolled during active disease. The rearrangement joins TRBV2 to TRBJ1-4; D remains unclear. The CDR3 DNA is TGTGCCAGCAGGCGACTAGATCAAGGAGGACTGTTTTTT. Translating it yields CASRRLDQGGLFF.